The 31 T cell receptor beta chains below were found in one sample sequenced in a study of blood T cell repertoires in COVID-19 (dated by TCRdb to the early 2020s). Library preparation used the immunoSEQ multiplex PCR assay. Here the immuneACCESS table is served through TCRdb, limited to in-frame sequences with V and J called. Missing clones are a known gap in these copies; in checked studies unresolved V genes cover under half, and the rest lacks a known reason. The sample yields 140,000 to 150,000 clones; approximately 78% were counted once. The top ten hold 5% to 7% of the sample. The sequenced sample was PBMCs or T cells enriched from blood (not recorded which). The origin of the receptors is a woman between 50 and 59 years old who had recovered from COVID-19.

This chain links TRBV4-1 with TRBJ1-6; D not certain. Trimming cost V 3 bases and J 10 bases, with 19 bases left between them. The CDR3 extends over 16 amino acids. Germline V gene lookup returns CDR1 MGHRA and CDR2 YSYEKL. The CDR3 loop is CASSQLTGRIMSPLHF. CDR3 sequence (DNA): TGCGCCAGCAGCCAGTTGACGGGAAGGATTATGTCACCCCTCCACTTT.

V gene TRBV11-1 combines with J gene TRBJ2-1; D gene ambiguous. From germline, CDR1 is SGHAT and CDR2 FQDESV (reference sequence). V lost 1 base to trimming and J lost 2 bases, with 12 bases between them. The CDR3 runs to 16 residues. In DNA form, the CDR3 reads TGTGCCAGCAGCTTAGAAGTAAGCATAGCCTACAATGAGCAGTTCTTC. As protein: CASSLEVSIAYNEQFF.

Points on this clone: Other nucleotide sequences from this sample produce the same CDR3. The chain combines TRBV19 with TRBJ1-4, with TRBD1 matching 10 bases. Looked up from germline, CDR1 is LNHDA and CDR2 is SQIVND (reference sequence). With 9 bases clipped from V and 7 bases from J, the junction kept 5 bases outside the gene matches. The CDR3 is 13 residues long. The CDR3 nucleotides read TGTGCCAGCCGGGACAGGGGAGGTGAAAAACTGTTTTTT. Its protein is CASRDRGGEKLFF.

DNA for the CDR3: TGTGCCAGCTCAAGGGACATTGGTGGGACTGAAGCTTTCTTT. This encodes CASSRDIGGTEAFF. The rearrangement uses TRBV18 and TRBJ1-1; the D gene is possibly TRBD1 (6 bases). Germline V gene lookup returns CDR1 KGHSH and CDR2 LQKENI. Deletions cut 5 bases from V and 5 bases from J, with 15 bases between. The CDR3 spans 14 residues.

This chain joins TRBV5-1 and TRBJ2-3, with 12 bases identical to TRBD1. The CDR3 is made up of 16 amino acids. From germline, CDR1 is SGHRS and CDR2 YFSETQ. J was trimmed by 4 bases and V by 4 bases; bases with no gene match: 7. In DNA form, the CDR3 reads TGCGCCAGCAGCATGGGACAGGGGGCAGGGTCAGATACGCAGTATTTT. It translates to CASSMGQGAGSDTQYF.

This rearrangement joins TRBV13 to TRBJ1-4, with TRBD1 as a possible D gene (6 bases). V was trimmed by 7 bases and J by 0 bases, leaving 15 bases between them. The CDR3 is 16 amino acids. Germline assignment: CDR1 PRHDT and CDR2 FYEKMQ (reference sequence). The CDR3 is CASTRGGRPTNEKLFF. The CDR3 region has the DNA TGTGCCAGCACCAGGGGCGGGAGACCAACTAATGAAAAACTGTTTTTT.

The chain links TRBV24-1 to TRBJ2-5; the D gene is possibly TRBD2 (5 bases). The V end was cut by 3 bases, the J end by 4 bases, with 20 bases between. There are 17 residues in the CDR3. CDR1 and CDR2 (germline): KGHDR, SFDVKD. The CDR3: CATSDPTSGEDRETQYF. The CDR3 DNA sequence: TGTGCCACCAGTGATCCGACGAGCGGAGAAGATAGAGAGACCCAGTACTTC.

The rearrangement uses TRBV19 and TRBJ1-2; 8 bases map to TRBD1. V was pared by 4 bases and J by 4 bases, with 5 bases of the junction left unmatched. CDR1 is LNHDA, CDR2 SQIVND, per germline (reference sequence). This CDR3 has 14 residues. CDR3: CASSTNRGTYGYTF. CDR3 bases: TGTGCCAGTAGTACTAACAGGGGGACCTATGGCTACACCTTC. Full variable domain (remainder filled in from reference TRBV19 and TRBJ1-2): DGGITQSPKYLFRKEGQNVTLSCEQNLNHDAMYWYRQDPGQGLRLIYYSQIVNDFQKGDIAEGYSVSREKKESFPLTVTSAQKNPTAFYLCASSTNRGTYGYTFGSGTRLTVV.

This CDR3 reads CASSNRQGLNYGYTF. In DNA form, the CDR3 reads TGCGCCAGCAGCAACAGACAGGGGCTGAACTATGGCTACACCTTC. The rearrangement links TRBV5-1 to TRBJ1-2; 8 bases line up with TRBD1. V shed 4 bases and J 2 bases; nucleotides not matched to a gene: 7. This CDR3 has 15 amino acids. Germline-derived CDR1 and CDR2 are SGHRS and YFSETQ.

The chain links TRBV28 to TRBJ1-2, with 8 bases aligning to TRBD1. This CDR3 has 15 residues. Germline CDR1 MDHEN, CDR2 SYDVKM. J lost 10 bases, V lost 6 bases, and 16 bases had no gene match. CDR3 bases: TGTGCCAGCAGGGATCAGGGGGCGCGGAGCTCGGTCTACACCTTC. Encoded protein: CASRDQGARSSVYTF.

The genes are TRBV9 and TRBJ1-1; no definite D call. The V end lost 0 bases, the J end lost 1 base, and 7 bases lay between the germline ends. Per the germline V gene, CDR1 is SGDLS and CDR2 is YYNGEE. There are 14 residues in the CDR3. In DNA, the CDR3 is TGTGCCAGCAGCGTAGGAGGGCCGAACACTGAAGCTTTCTTT. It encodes CASSVGGPNTEAFF.

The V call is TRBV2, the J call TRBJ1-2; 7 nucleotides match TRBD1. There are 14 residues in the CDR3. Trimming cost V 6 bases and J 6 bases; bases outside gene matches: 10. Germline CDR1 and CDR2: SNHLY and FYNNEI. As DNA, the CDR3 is TGTGCCAGCAGGAGTGTAGGGGGCGAGCATGGCTACACCTTC. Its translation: CASRSVGGEHGYTF.

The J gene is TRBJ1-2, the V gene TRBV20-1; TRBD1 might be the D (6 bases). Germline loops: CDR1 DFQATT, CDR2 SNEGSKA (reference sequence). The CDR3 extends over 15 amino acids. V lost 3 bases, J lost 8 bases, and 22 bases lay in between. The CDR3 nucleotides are TGCAGTGCTAGTCAAATAGCAGGGGAATTGAGAGGCTACACCTTC. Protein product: CSASQIAGELRGYTF.

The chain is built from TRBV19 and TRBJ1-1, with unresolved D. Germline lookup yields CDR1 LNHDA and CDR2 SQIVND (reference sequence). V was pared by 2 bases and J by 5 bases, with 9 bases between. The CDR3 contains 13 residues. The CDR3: CASSIFENTEAFF. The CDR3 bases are TGTGCCAGTAGTATATTTGAGAATACTGAAGCTTTCTTT.

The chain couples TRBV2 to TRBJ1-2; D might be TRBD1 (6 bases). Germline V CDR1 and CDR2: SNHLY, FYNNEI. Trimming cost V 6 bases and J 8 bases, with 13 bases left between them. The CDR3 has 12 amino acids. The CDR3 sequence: CASSTRQEGYTF. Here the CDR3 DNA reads TGTGCCAGCAGCACCCGACAGGAAGGCTACACCTTC.

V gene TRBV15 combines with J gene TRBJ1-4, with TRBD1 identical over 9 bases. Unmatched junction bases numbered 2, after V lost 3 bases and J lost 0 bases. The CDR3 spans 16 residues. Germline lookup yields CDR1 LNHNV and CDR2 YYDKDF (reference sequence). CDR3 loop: CATSRGTGTTNEKLFF. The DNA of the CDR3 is TGTGCCACCAGCAGGGGGACAGGGACAACTAATGAAAAACTGTTTTTT.

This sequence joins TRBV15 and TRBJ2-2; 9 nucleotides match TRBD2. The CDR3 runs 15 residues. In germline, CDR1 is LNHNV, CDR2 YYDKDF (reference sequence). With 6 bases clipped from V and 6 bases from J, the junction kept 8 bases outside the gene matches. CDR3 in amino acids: CATSGGGASSGELFF. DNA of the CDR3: TGTGCCACCAGTGGCGGGGGGGCGTCGTCCGGGGAGCTGTTTTTT. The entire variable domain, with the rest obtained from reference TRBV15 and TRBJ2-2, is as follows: DAMVIQNPRYQVTQFGKPVTLSCSQTLNHNVMYWYQQKSSQAPKLLFHYYDKDFNNEADTPDNFQSRRPNTSFCFLDIRSPGLGDTAMYLCATSGGGASSGELFFGEGSRLTVL.

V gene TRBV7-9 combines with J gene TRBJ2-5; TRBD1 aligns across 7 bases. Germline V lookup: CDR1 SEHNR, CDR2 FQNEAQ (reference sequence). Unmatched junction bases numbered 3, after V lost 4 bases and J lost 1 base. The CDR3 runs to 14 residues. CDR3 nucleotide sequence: TGTGCCAGCAGCTCACAGGGGATCCAAGAGACCCAGTACTTC. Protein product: CASSSQGIQETQYF.

The CDR3 DNA reads TGTGCCACCAGTGAACCTTTAGCGGGGCTACACAATGAGCAGTTCTTC. Encoded protein: CATSEPLAGLHNEQFF. The chain carries TRBV24-1 and TRBJ2-1; 8 nucleotides align to TRBD2. The CDR3 contains 16 residues. The V segment lost 4 bases and the J segment 5 bases; nucleotides outside the gene matches: 9. The V gene's germline CDR1 is KGHDR and CDR2 SFDVKD.

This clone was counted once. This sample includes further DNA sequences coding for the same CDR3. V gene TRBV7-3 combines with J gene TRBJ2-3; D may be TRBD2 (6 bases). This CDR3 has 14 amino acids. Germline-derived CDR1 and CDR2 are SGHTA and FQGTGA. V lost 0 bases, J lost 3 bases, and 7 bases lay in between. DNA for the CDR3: TGTGCCAGCAGCTTAACCGGGGGTACAGATACGCAGTATTTT. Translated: CASSLTGGTDTQYF.

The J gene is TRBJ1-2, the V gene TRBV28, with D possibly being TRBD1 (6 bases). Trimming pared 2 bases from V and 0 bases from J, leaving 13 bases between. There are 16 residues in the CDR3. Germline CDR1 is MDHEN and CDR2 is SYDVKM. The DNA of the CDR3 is TGTGCCAGCAGTTTAGGCAGGGGTAGAGCTAACTATGGCTACACCTTC. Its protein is CASSLGRGRANYGYTF.

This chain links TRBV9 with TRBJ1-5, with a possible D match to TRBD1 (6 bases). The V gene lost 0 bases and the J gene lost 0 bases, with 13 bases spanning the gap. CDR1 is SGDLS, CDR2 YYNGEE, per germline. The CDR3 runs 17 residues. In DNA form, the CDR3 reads TGTGCCAGCAGCGTAGTCAGGGGCCAATATAGCAATCAGCCCCAGCATTTT. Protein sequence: CASSVVRGQYSNQPQHF.

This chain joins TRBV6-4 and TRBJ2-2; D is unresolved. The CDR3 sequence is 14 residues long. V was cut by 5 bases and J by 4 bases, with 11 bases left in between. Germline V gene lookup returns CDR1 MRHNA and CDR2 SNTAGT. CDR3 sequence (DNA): TGTGCCAGCAGTTCCCAGTGGGCCACCGGGGAGCTGTTTTTT. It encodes CASSSQWATGELFF.

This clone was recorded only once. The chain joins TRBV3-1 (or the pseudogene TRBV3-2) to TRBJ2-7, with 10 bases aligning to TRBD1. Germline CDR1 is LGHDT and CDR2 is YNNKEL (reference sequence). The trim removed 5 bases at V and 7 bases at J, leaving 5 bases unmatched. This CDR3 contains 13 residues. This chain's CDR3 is CASSGDRGSEQYF. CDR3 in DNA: TGTGCCAGCAGCGGGGACAGGGGTAGTGAGCAGTACTTC.

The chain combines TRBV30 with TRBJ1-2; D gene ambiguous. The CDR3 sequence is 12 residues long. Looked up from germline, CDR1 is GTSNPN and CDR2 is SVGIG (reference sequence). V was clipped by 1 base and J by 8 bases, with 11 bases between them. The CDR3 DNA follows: TGTGCCTGGAGTGATAGTTTCGGGGGCTACACCTTC. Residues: CAWSDSFGGYTF.

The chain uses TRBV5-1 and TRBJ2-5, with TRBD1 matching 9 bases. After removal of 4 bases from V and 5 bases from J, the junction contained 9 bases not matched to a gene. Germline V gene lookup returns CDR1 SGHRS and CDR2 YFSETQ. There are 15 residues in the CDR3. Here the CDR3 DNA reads TGCGCCAGCAGCATACAGGGGGCCATATACGAGACCCAGTACTTC. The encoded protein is CASSIQGAIYETQYF.

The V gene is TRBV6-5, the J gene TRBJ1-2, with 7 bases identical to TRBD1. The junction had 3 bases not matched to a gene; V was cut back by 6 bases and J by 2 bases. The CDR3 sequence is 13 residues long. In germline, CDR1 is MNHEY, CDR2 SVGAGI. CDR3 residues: CASSRDRNYGYTF. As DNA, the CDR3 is TGTGCCAGCAGCCGGGACAGAAACTATGGCTACACCTTC.

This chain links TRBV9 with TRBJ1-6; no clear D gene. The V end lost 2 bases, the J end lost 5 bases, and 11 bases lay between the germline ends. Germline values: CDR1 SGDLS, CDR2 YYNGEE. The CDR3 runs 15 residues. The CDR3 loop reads CASSVTGSDNSPLHF. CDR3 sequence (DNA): TGTGCCAGCAGCGTTACGGGGTCCGATAATTCACCCCTCCACTTT. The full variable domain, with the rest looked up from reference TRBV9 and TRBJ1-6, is DSGVTQTPKHLITATGQRVTLRCSPRSGDLSVYWYQQSLDQGLQFLIQYYNGEERAKGNILERFSAQQFPDLHSELNLSSLELGDSALYFCASSVTGSDNSPLHFGNGTRLTVT.

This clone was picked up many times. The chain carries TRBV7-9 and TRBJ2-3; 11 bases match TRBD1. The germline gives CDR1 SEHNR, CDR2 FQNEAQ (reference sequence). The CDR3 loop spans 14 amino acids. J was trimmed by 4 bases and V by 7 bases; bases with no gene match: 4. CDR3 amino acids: CASIGQGASDTQYF. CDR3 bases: TGTGCCAGCATTGGACAGGGGGCCTCAGATACGCAGTATTTT.

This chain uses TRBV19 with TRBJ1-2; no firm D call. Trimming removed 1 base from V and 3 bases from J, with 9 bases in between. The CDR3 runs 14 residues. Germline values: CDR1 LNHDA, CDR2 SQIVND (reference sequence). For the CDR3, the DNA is TGTGCCAGTAGTATAGTCGCGGAGTACTATGGCTACACCTTC. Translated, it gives CASSIVAEYYGYTF.

CDR3 amino acids: CASSPPLAGGPGGYTF. CDR3 sequence (DNA): TGTGCCAGCTCACCACCGTTAGCAGGCGGCCCGGGAGGCTACACCTTC. The J gene is TRBJ1-2, the V gene TRBV18; D unresolved. Per the germline V gene, CDR1 is KGHSH and CDR2 is LQKENI. Between the trimmed V and J ends, which lost 0 bases and 8 bases, there was a span of 19 bases. This CDR3 has 16 residues. The variable domain in full, completed from reference TRBV18 and TRBJ1-2, reads NAGVMQNPRHLVRRRGQEARLRCSPMKGHSHVYWYRQLPEEGLKFMVYLQKENIIDESGMPKERFSAEFPKEGPSILRIQQVVRGDSAAYFCASSPPLAGGPGGYTFGSGTRLTVV.